In its sample, the clone carrying this T cell receptor beta chain was seen a few times. It was with unique molecular identifiers that the TCRbeta library was prepared. MiXCR, run by TCRdb on the PCR reads, gives a single entry per CDR3 protein. The data show around 600,000 distinct CDR3 sequences, about 10% seen once. Germline CDR1 and CDR2: LGHNA and YNFKEQ. The CDR3 runs 20 residues. V lost 5 bases and J lost 1; bases outside the gene matches: 22. This entry is derived from a study of T-cell reconstitution after alpha-beta-depleted transplantation in children. The TCR sequence derives from a human donor who donated a stem cell graft to a child with acute myeloid leukemia. Source: PBMCs from the stem cell graft donor, taken from the stem cell graft. This chain connects TRBV4-2 to TRBJ2-7, with 8 positions matching TRBD1. CDR3 loop: CASSTIGTGESRSWSYEQYF. In DNA form, the CDR3 reads TGTGCCAGCAGCACTATCGGGACAGGAGAAAGTAGATCTTGGTCCTACGAGCAGTACTTC.